The next 25 T cell receptor beta chains were all read from a single sample in a study of T cell repertoires in cytomegalovirus infection. One entry per CDR3 protein results from TCRdb running MiXCR on the reads. The sample contains just under 300,000 distinct CDR3 sequences, approximately 10% of which appear only once. The sequencing input was PBMCs. The receptors stem from a human donor in good health (CMV status not recorded). Some clones in this sample may be carry-over from other donors' samples.

The table lists this clonotype with a few counts. The chain is built from TRBV18 and TRBJ2-7, with D possibly TRBD2 on 7 matching bases. Germline CDR1 reads KGHSH; CDR2 reads LQKENI. Trimming left V 2 bases short and J 2 bases short, with 16 bases between. The CDR3 totals 16 residues. The CDR3 DNA reads TGTGCCAGCTCACCAGGGGGGCGGGGGTCCGCCTACGAGCAGTACTTC. Translated, it gives CASSPGGRGSAYEQYF. The full variable domain, in which reference TRBV18 and TRBJ2-7 provide the parts outside the CDR3, is NAGVMQNPRHLVRRRGQEARLRCSPMKGHSHVYWYRQLPEEGLKFMVYLQKENIIDESGMPKERFSAEFPKEGPSILRIQQVVRGDSAAYFCASSPGGRGSAYEQYFGPGTRLTVT.

Of note for this clonotype: This may be a read error: a much more frequent sequence differs by one nucleotide. V is TRBV20-1 and J is TRBJ1-4, with no clear D. The germline CDR1 and CDR2 sequences are DFQATT and SNEGSKA (reference sequence). CDR3 length equals 13 residues. The germline V and J ends were trimmed by 1 base and 12 bases, with 15 bases remaining between them. The CDR3 nucleotides are TGCAGTGCTAGAGTCGGGGTCAGAGAAGAACTGTTTTTT. It is translated as CSARVGVREELFF.

In its sample, this clonotype was seen many times. The chain uses TRBV2 and TRBJ2-7; no clear D. The V gene lost 6 bases and the J gene lost 3 bases, with 9 bases spanning the gap. The CDR3 sequence is 12 residues long. CDR1 SNHLY and CDR2 FYNNEI come from the germline V gene. CDR3: CASSRTIYEQYF. CDR3 nucleotides: TGTGCCAGCAGCCGGACCATCTACGAGCAGTACTTC.

This clonotype was detected ten times or more. The chain carries TRBV28 and TRBJ1-1; D gene ambiguous. Germline loops: CDR1 MDHEN, CDR2 SYDVKM. Trimming took off 7 bases at V and 10 bases at J, with 16 bases between the two ends. This CDR3 is built from 12 residues. CDR3 in amino acids: CASTSGEVGAFF. CDR3 coding DNA: TGTGCCAGCACCTCCGGGGAGGTGGGAGCTTTCTTT.

The rearrangement joins TRBV9 to TRBJ1-1; D not resolved. V lost 0 bases and J lost 7, with 10 bases in between. CDR3 length: 13 amino acids. Germline-derived CDR1 and CDR2 are SGDLS and YYNGEE. The CDR3 DNA reads as TGTGCCAGCAGCGTAGGGAAAGAAATTGAAGCTTTCTTT. Residues: CASSVGKEIEAFF. Full variable domain (remainder filled in from reference TRBV9 and TRBJ1-1): DSGVTQTPKHLITATGQRVTLRCSPRSGDLSVYWYQQSLDQGLQFLIQYYNGEERAKGNILERFSAQQFPDLHSELNLSSLELGDSALYFCASSVGKEIEAFFGQGTRLTVV.

In this sample, this clonotype turned up many times. The V and J genes are TRBV6-2 or TRBV6-3 and TRBJ2-7, with D perhaps TRBD2 (5 bases). The CDR3 runs 14 residues. The germline CDR1 and CDR2 sequences are MNHEY and SVGEGT. V was clipped by 7 bases and J by 3 bases, with 16 bases between them. The CDR3 loop reads CASKWRLESYEQYV. The CDR3, as DNA: TGTGCCAGCAAGTGGAGGTTAGAAAGCTACGAGCAGTACGTC.

The sample holds many counts of this clonotype. This chain joins TRBV2 and TRBJ2-4; D gene ambiguous. This CDR3 has 13 amino acids. Germline V CDR1 and CDR2: SNHLY, FYNNEI. V was clipped by 0 bases and J by 7 bases, with 7 bases between them. The CDR3 loop is CASSEALGNIQYF. CDR3 bases: TGTGCCAGCAGTGAAGCGCTGGGGAACATTCAGTACTTC.

This clonotype was seen a few times. The chain carries TRBV19 and TRBJ1-5; D unresolved. This CDR3 region has 13 residues. The V gene's germline CDR1 is LNHDA and CDR2 SQIVND (reference sequence). The V end was cut by 6 bases, the J end by 0 bases, with 6 bases between. As DNA, the CDR3 is TGTGCCAGTAGAACAAATAGCAATCAGCCCCAGCATTTT. This sequence encodes CASRTNSNQPQHF.

This clonotype was detected many times. CDR3 loop: CASSQGGPQHF. CDR3 bases: TGTGCCAGTTCCCAGGGGGGGCCCCAGCATTTT. V gene TRBV19 combines with J gene TRBJ1-5, with TRBD1 identical over 7 bases. This CDR3 has 11 amino acids. The V gene end was trimmed by 8 bases and the J gene end by 9 bases; junction bases not matched to a gene: 4. Per germline, CDR1 LNHDA and CDR2 SQIVND (reference sequence).

This clonotype occurred many times. The V gene is TRBV4-1, the J gene TRBJ2-1; 9 bases map to TRBD2. Germline CDR1 is MGHRA and CDR2 is YSYEKL. The CDR3 spans 14 residues. Unmatched junction bases numbered 6, after V lost 6 bases and J lost 6 bases. The CDR3 sequence is CASRRAGGFNEQFF. Written as DNA, the CDR3 is TGCGCCAGCAGACGAGCGGGGGGTTTCAATGAGCAGTTCTTC.

This clonotype occurred many times. V gene TRBV6-2 or TRBV6-3 combines with J gene TRBJ1-1; 7 bases match TRBD1. This CDR3 contains 15 residues. J was trimmed by 5 bases and V by 6 bases; bases with no gene match: 12. CDR1 and CDR2 from the germline V gene are MNHEY and SVGEGT. CDR3 DNA: TGTGCCAGCAGGCGCGGGGGACAGTCGAGGACTGAAGCTTTCTTT. As protein: CASRRGGQSRTEAFF.

This clonotype has ten or more counts. The rearrangement uses TRBV29-1 and TRBJ2-3; D is unclear. The germline CDR1 and CDR2 sequences are SQVTM and ANQGSEA. Trimming left V 1 base short and J 0 bases short, with 5 bases between. This CDR3 is built from 13 residues. CDR3 residues: CSVEAASTDTQYF. The CDR3 DNA reads as TGCAGCGTTGAAGCAGCAAGCACAGATACGCAGTATTTT.

This clonotype was seen at least ten times. The rearrangement links TRBV29-1 to TRBJ1-1, with a weak D call TRBD1 (6 bases). V shed 4 bases and J shed 0 bases, with 18 bases lying between them. This CDR3 comprises 16 residues. CDR1 is SQVTM and CDR2 is ANQGSEA in the germline V gene. The CDR3 nucleotides read TGCAGCGTTGCTTTTGGACAGCTCAGAGTGAACACTGAAGCTTTCTTT. This codes for CSVAFGQLRVNTEAFF.

This clonotype came up many times. The V gene is TRBV7-2, the J gene TRBJ2-6; no clear D. From germline, CDR1 is SGHTA and CDR2 FQGNSA. The CDR3 has 15 residues. The V and J ends lost 1 base and 5 bases respectively, with 9 bases between them. The CDR3 spells CASSLESYRANVLTF. The CDR3, as DNA: TGTGCCAGCAGCTTAGAGTCCTATCGGGCCAACGTCCTGACTTTC.

This clonotype appeared many times. The chain combines TRBV19 with TRBJ1-2; no firm D call. The CDR3 extends over 15 amino acids. Trimming pared 5 bases from V and 8 bases from J, leaving 21 bases between. Looked up from germline, CDR1 is LNHDA and CDR2 is SQIVND (reference sequence). CDR3 in DNA: TGTGCCAGTAGTCCGACCGGAGGCGGGGTTTCCGGCTACACCTTC. Translated, it gives CASSPTGGGVSGYTF.

The chain links TRBV2 to TRBJ2-3; D is perhaps TRBD1 (6 bases). V lost 4 bases, J lost 4 bases, and 12 bases lay in between. Germline values: CDR1 SNHLY, CDR2 FYNNEI. The CDR3 runs to 14 residues. CDR3 coding DNA: TGTGCCAGCAGTGTCCGACAGGTTTCAGATACGCAGTATTTT. Its translation is CASSVRQVSDTQYF.

This clonotype was counted between two and nine times. This chain uses TRBV20-1 with TRBJ2-7; TRBD2 matches at 7 bases. The CDR3 is 12 amino acids. V lost 0 bases, J lost 5 bases, and 1 base stayed unmatched. Germline loops: CDR1 DFQATT, CDR2 SNEGSKA (reference sequence). CDR3: CSAREGGDEQYF. The CDR3 DNA reads as TGCAGTGCTAGAGAGGGGGGGGACGAGCAGTACTTC.

This clonotype was seen repeatedly, ten times or more. The rearrangement joins TRBV7-2 to TRBJ2-2; TRBD1 matches 7 bases. Trimming removed 5 bases from V and 5 bases from J; junction bases left unmatched: 8. CDR3 size: 15 residues. Germline lookup yields CDR1 SGHTA and CDR2 FQGNSA. The CDR3 loop reads CASSLRQGVTGELFF. For the CDR3, the DNA is TGTGCCAGCAGCCTTCGGCAGGGGGTAACCGGGGAGCTGTTTTTT.

This clonotype was detected many times. The chain is built from TRBV12-3 or TRBV12-4 and TRBJ1-4; D may be TRBD1 (5 bases). The V end was cut by 4 bases, the J end by 10 bases, with 16 bases between. CDR3 size: 14 residues. The DNA for the CDR3 is TGTGCCAGCAGTTACTCATCTGTGGGGGGAAAACTGTTTTTT. Its protein is CASSYSSVGGKLFF.

There are many counts of this clonotype. The rearrangement joins TRBV7-6 to TRBJ2-6, with D possibly matching TRBD2 (5 bases). Trimming removed 1 base at V and 1 base at J, with 8 bases between. The V gene's germline CDR1 is SGHVS and CDR2 FNYEAQ. This CDR3 spans 16 amino acids. CDR3 coding DNA: TGTGCCAGCAGCTTAGTGTCGGGATCTGGGGCCAACGTCCTGACTTTC. Translating gives CASSLVSGSGANVLTF. Together with reference TRBV7-6 and TRBJ2-6, the CDR3 gives the full variable domain: GAGVSQSPRYKVTKRGQDVALRCDPISGHVSLYWYRQALGQGPEFLTYFNYEAQQDKSGLPNDRFSAERPEGSISTLTIQRTEQRDSAMYRCASSLVSGSGANVLTFGAGSRLTVL.

The rearrangement joins TRBV29-1 to TRBJ2-1; 11 bases line up with TRBD2. This CDR3 is built from 15 residues. Germline V CDR1 and CDR2: SQVTM, ANQGSEA. The trim removed 1 base at V and 6 bases at J, leaving 5 bases unmatched. DNA of the CDR3: TGCAGCGTTGAAGGGCTAGCGGGGGGTGTCAATGAGCAGTTCTTC. The encoded protein is CSVEGLAGGVNEQFF.

This clonotype was detected ten times or more. The rearrangement uses TRBV7-2 and TRBJ2-1; the match to TRBD2 covers 9 bases. The CDR3 consists of 15 residues. Germline CDR1 and CDR2: SGHTA and FQGNSA. V shed 5 bases, J shed 7 bases, and the junction held 9 bases outside the gene matches. For the CDR3, the DNA is TGTGCCAGCAGCGGCCTGGCGGGGGGGCCGAATGAGCAGTTCTTC. It codes for CASSGLAGGPNEQFF.

This clonotype was observed a handful of times. The chain joins TRBV29-1 to TRBJ1-1; D remains ambiguous. The CDR3 is made up of 12 amino acids. Trimming removed 7 bases at V and 0 bases at J, with 9 bases between. Germline lookup yields CDR1 SQVTM and CDR2 ANQGSEA. The CDR3 here is CSAANVNTEAFF. The CDR3 DNA reads as TGCAGCGCAGCCAATGTGAACACTGAAGCTTTCTTT. Complete variable domain (other parts from reference TRBV29-1 and TRBJ1-1): SAVISQKPSRDICQRGTSLTIQCQVDSQVTMMFWYRQQPGQSLTLIATANQGSEATYESGFVIDKFPISRPNLTFSTLTVSNMSPEDSSIYLCSAANVNTEAFFGQGTRLTVV.

This clonotype was detected many times. The V gene is TRBV29-1, the J gene TRBJ1-1; D might be TRBD1 (6 bases). Looked up from germline, CDR1 is SQVTM and CDR2 is ANQGSEA. V dropped 6 bases and J dropped 5 bases, with 16 bases sitting between them. CDR3 length: 13 amino acids. CDR3 residues: CSVKRGGRTEAFF. The CDR3 DNA is TGCAGCGTGAAAAGAGGGGGTCGGACTGAAGCTTTCTTT.

There are many counts of this clonotype. The chain links TRBV6-5 to TRBJ2-7, with D perhaps matching TRBD1 (5 bases). Per the germline V gene, CDR1 is MNHEY and CDR2 is SVGAGI. Trimming pared 0 bases from V and 5 bases from J, leaving 14 bases between. This CDR3 spans 15 amino acids. The CDR3 DNA reads as TGTGCCAGCAGTTACTCGATTCACCCAGGGAACGAGCAGTACTTC. Protein: CASSYSIHPGNEQYF.